This section outlines one TCR beta chain sequence together with its context. The clone's antigen remains unknown. No much larger clone exists at a distance of one base, and base qualities are not known. The data were taken from a study of shared clonotypes between healthy human individuals (dated by TCRdb to 2018 to 2020). Regarding the complete study: A few men and a couple of women, aged 18 to 49 years, made up the cohort. For each donor, CD4 naive and CD4 memory were each run on three plates, CD8 naive on two plates, and CD8 memory on one plate. The study deeply sequenced blood TCR repertoires of about five healthy adults to estimate repertoire size and the extent of clonotype sharing between individuals. Libraries were prepared and TCR repertoires were sequenced by different laboratories using diverse techniques, in order to increase sequencing depth and limit assay-specific biases. Per donor, leukapheresis produced somewhere between about 0.85 and 8.9 billion PBMCs. The paper as a whole reports these results and caveats: Compared with non-shared clonotypes, the clonotypes found in all four sorted-subset donors had higher generation probabilities. Pairwise subsampling led to the expectation that sequencing depth would affect the degree of clonotype sharing among donors. Naive subsets generally had larger estimated clonotype richness than memory subsets did. Incomplete sequencing was indicated by rarefaction of sorted-subset datasets, despite the large sequencing depth. The genetic and exposure-history diversity represented was limited by the small number of donors. Only blood was sampled, and tissue TCR repertoires likely differ from those in blood. Sharing across a handful of donors was observed for 4.5% to 6.5% of naive CD4, about 3.2% of naive CD8, about 2.3% of memory CD4, and around 0.44% of memory CD8 clonotypes.

Healthy HIV-negative adults with no recently reported acute infections or vaccinations were included as donors. All donors were Caucasian adults living in Nashville, Tennessee, USA. The CD8 memory samples were a combination of magnetically selected CD45RO+ cells and CCR7-negative CD45RA+ effector memory (TemRA) cells. Blood was collected by leukapheresis, and PBMCs were isolated by Ficoll-Histopaque density gradient centrifugation and then cryopreserved in liquid nitrogen vapor phase. Purity and quantity of every magnetically sorted T cell population were checked by analytical flow cytometry. Each sorted fraction had its genomic DNA isolated and then quantified by UV absorbance on a Nanodrop 2000c. The germline V gene sets CDR1 to SGHRS and CDR2 to YFSETQ. From cysteine to phenylalanine, the CDR3 is 18 amino acids long. Only the CDR3 DNA stays, 54 bases, in frame from base 1. After removal of 0 bases from V and 2 bases from J, the junction retains 7 bases not matched to a gene.

TCR CDR3 regions were amplified from genomic DNA by multiplex PCR using the deep immunoSEQ assay. For each cell subset, the extracted genomic DNA was distributed evenly across all wells of several immunoSEQ 96-well plates, and each plate served as one replicate. Each replicate PCR for sorted subsets received approximately 220 ng genomic DNA, equal to 30,000 or so T cell genomes. The purified libraries were quantified using a Qubit 3.0 fluorometer, sized with a Bioanalyzer 2100, and then quantified again using the KAPA Library Quantification kit. Each immunoSEQ 96-well plate was sequenced on its own single-read 150-cycle Illumina NextSeq 550 flow cell. The study's own analysis went as follows. Because only junctional sequences without quality scores were contained in the immunoSEQ output, filtering matching that applied to full-length reads could not be performed. Sequences were annotated with PyIR, a Python wrapper for IgBLAST v1.9, using IMGT germline references to assign V/J genes and CDR3. Reads were removed for weak V/J assignments (E-value above 1e-6), missing CDR3, stop codons, out-of-frame junctions, or ambiguous translated residues. V3J clonotypes were defined by identical inferred V gene, J gene, and CDR3 amino acid sequence. Percentage overlap between repertoires was computed as shared unique clonotypes divided by the size of the smaller repertoire. Repertoire richness was assessed with RTK rarefaction, the Chao1 estimator, and Recon v2.1 estimates of unobserved clonotypes. Generation probabilities were computed with OLGA for all TCRbeta clonotypes obtained by the gDNA method from four donors. TCRdb stores this immuneACCESS table with in-frame sequences only. Part of the clones is absent; in the studies checked, under half of the shortfall reflects unresolved V genes, and no reason is known for the rest. V, J and clone size are taken as reported in that table, and D and trimming were inferred from the DNA itself. This sample gives about 380,000 clones in total; roughly 96% of them show up just once. Clones ranked in the top ten supply around 0.29% of the sample.

The sequence joins TRBV5-1 to TRBJ2-3, with 12 bases in between that match TRBD2. What was sequenced was memory CD8+ T cells sorted from blood. The meaning of the sample's cell subset or site label: CD45RO+ cells pooled with CCR7-negative TemRA cells. This sequence was found in a young man in good health. The CDR3: CASSLEGLAGGPTDTQYF. In nucleotides, the sequence is TGCGCCAGCAGCTTGGAGGGGCTAGCGGGAGGGCCCACAGATACGCAGTATTTT.